This passage covers 19 T cell receptor beta chains from one sample sequenced in a study of cytomegalovirus exposure and HLA in healthy donors. PCR used 60 Vbeta primers and 13 Jbeta primers. The protocol was immunoSEQ multiplex PCR, while the TCRdb copy is restricted to in-frame clones and leaves out a portion. The profile covers under 200,000 clones, with roughly 80% appearing a single time and less than 1% taken by the ten largest. The material sequenced was PBMCs. The source is a girl aged 2 to 9 in good health and CMV-seropositive.

This clone turned up a few times. This chain joins TRBV6-5 and TRBJ2-4; D remains unclear. V lost 2 bases and J lost 0, with 8 bases in between. CDR1 MNHEY and CDR2 SVGAGI come from the germline V gene. The CDR3 totals 15 residues. This CDR3 reads CASSYPLLAKNIQYF. In nucleotides, the CDR3 is TGTGCCAGCAGTTACCCCCTTCTAGCCAAAAACATTCAGTACTTC.

This sequence joins TRBV29-1 and TRBJ1-1, with D tentatively TRBD1 (6 bases). Germline V gene data show CDR1 as SQVTM and CDR2 as ANQGSEA. V gave up 8 bases and J gave up 8 bases, with 21 bases separating them. The CDR3 loop spans 13 amino acids. DNA of the CDR3: TGCAGCTCCTGGGACCCCAGGGGTAACGAAGCTTTCTTT. Translation: CSSWDPRGNEAFF. Filled out from reference TRBV29-1 and TRBJ1-1, the complete variable domain reads SAVISQKPSRDICQRGTSLTIQCQVDSQVTMMFWYRQQPGQSLTLIATANQGSEATYESGFVIDKFPISRPNLTFSTLTVSNMSPEDSSIYLCSSWDPRGNEAFFGQGTRLTVV.

The V call is TRBV5-1, the J call TRBJ2-7; TRBD1 matches 9 bases. The CDR3 has 15 residues. V lost 7 bases to trimming and J lost 1 base; unmatched junction nucleotides: 9. In germline, CDR1 is SGHRS, CDR2 YFSETQ. CDR3 residues: CASEDPGTGSYEQYF. The CDR3 DNA is TGCGCCAGCGAGGATCCCGGGACAGGGTCCTACGAGCAGTACTTC.

The V gene is TRBV5-6, the J gene TRBJ2-5; a weak D match, TRBD1 (5 bases). Trimming removed 5 bases from V and 6 bases from J, with 17 bases in between. Germline V gene data show CDR1 as SGHDT and CDR2 as YYEEEE. The CDR3 has 14 amino acids. The CDR3 region is CASSWGYYPKTQYF. As DNA, the CDR3 is TGTGCCAGCAGTTGGGGCTACTACCCCAAGACCCAGTACTTC.

CDR3 amino acids: CASSEYRDGTEAFF. The CDR3 bases are TGTGCCAGCAGCGAGTACAGGGATGGCACTGAAGCTTTCTTT. The chain carries TRBV25-1 and TRBJ1-1; TRBD1 is a possible D gene (6 bases). This CDR3 contains 14 residues. V lost 6 bases, J lost 4 bases, and 15 bases lay in between. Germline V gene data show CDR1 as MGHDK and CDR2 as SYGVNS.

This chain links TRBV28 with TRBJ2-5, with 9 bases aligning to TRBD2. The germline gives CDR1 MDHEN, CDR2 SYDVKM. J gave up 3 bases and V 11 bases, and 7 bases lay outside the gene matches. The CDR3 is 13 residues long. In nucleotides, the CDR3 is TGTGCCTGCTCCCCTAGCGGGGAAGAGACCCAGTACTTC. It specifies CACSPSGEETQYF.

The chain carries TRBV5-1 and TRBJ1-1; 7 bases map to TRBD1. Germline V gene lookup returns CDR1 SGHRS and CDR2 YFSETQ. This CDR3 has 14 amino acids. The ends lost 2 bases at V and 6 bases at J; junction bases unmatched: 7. CDR3 DNA: TGCGCCAGCAGCTTTGGACAGGATCTCGCTGAAGCTTTCTTT. As protein: CASSFGQDLAEAFF.

For the CDR3, the DNA is TGTGCCTCCACCGACAGGGTGGAAGAAAAACTGTTTTTT. Protein sequence: CASTDRVEEKLFF. The V and J genes are TRBV30 and TRBJ1-4; 7 positions agree with TRBD1. J gave up 8 bases and V 7 bases, and 10 bases lay outside the gene matches. The germline CDR1 and CDR2 sequences are GTSNPN and SVGIG (reference sequence). The CDR3 length is 13 residues.

Only a few counts were recorded for this clone. Other DNA variants within this sample encode the same CDR3. The rearrangement joins TRBV28 to TRBJ1-5; no reliable D call. The germline CDR1 and CDR2 sequences are MDHEN and SYDVKM. The CDR3 sequence is 12 residues long. Trimming shortened V by 1 base and J by 7 bases, and 5 bases separated the two germline ends. For the CDR3, the DNA is TGTGCCAGCAGTTTATCTGGCCAGCCCCAGCATTTT. Its protein product is CASSLSGQPQHF.

The CDR3 DNA sequence: TGTGCCAGCAGCTTAGGCGGGAGGGGGGCGCAGTATTTT. This translates into CASSLGGRGAQYF. The chain employs TRBV7-2 and TRBJ2-3, with 9 bases fitting TRBD2. Germline V CDR1 and CDR2: SGHTA, FQGNSA. This CDR3 region has 13 residues. The J segment lost 10 bases and the V segment lost 1 base, leaving 3 bases of the junction unmatched.

The rearrangement joins TRBV2 to TRBJ1-6; 7 nucleotides agree with TRBD1. The length of the CDR3 is 15 residues. The trim removed 6 bases at V and 3 bases at J, leaving 5 bases unmatched. Germline lookup yields CDR1 SNHLY and CDR2 FYNNEI. CDR3 DNA: TGTGCCAGCAGGGGGGACAGCCTCTATAATTCACCCCTCCACTTT. Encoded protein: CASRGDSLYNSPLHF.

The V and J genes are TRBV7-8 and TRBJ2-7; possible D gene TRBD1, 5 bases. The CDR3 sequence is 13 residues long. The V and J ends lost 1 base and 3 bases respectively, with 7 bases between them. The germline V gene has CDR1 SGHVS and CDR2 FQNEAQ. The CDR3 region is CASSLDRFYEQYF. In DNA form, the CDR3 reads TGTGCCAGCAGCTTAGACAGGTTCTACGAGCAGTACTTC.

The chain carries TRBV4-1 and TRBJ2-6, with D hard to call. The germline V and J ends were trimmed by 3 bases and 1 base, with 10 bases remaining between them. The length of the CDR3 is 16 residues. The germline CDR1 and CDR2 sequences are MGHRA and YSYEKL. The CDR3 sequence: CASSQNPGSGANVLTF. The CDR3 DNA reads as TGCGCCAGCAGCCAGAATCCAGGATCTGGGGCCAACGTCCTGACTTTC.

The V and J genes are TRBV19 and TRBJ2-1, with a tentative D call TRBD2 (5 bases). Germline lookup yields CDR1 LNHDA and CDR2 SQIVND (reference sequence). The CDR3 covers 13 residues. Trimming removed 7 bases from V and 3 bases from J, with 10 bases in between. The CDR3 sequence is CASKEGHYNEQFF. The CDR3 DNA follows: TGTGCCAGTAAAGAGGGCCACTACAATGAGCAGTTCTTC.

This chain connects TRBV6-1 to TRBJ2-1; 12 nucleotides match TRBD2. Germline loops: CDR1 MNHNS, CDR2 SASEGT. This CDR3 is built from 15 residues. V lost 6 bases, J lost 4 bases, and 4 bases stayed unmatched. For the CDR3, the DNA is TGTGCCAGCAGAGCCGGGACTAGCGGGTACAATGAGCAGTTCTTC. This sequence encodes CASRAGTSGYNEQFF.

The chain links TRBV5-1 to TRBJ2-2, with D unclear. CDR1 and CDR2 from the germline V gene are SGHRS and YFSETQ. CDR3 length: 15 amino acids. Trimming stripped 4 bases from V and 2 bases from J, with 12 bases between. The CDR3 DNA sequence: TGCGCCAGCAGCGTCCCTAGTTTAAACACCGGGGAGCTGTTTTTT. Residues: CASSVPSLNTGELFF.

The chain recombines TRBV7-9 with TRBJ2-7; 10 bases agree with TRBD2. Trimming removed 2 bases from V and 2 bases from J; junction bases left unmatched: 3. Per germline, CDR1 SEHNR and CDR2 FQNEAQ (reference sequence). The CDR3 runs to 15 residues. The DNA of the CDR3 is TGTGCCAGCAGCTTAAGGACTAGCGGTCCCTACGAGCAGTACTTC. Its translation: CASSLRTSGPYEQYF.

V usage is TRBV7-9 and J usage is TRBJ2-7; TRBD2 is a possible D gene (5 bases). Germline CDR1 and CDR2: SEHNR and FQNEAQ (reference sequence). V was clipped by 5 bases and J by 1 base, with 18 bases between them. This CDR3 has 16 amino acids. CDR3 bases: TGTGCCAGCAGCGCGGCAAGCGGAGCCGTATCCTACGAGCAGTACTTC. Translated, it gives CASSAASGAVSYEQYF. Based on the CDR3 plus reference TRBV7-9 and TRBJ2-7, the full variable domain is DTGVSQNPRHKITKRGQNVTFRCDPISEHNRLYWYRQTLGQGPEFLTYFQNEAQLEKSRLLSDRFSAERPKGSFSTLEIQRTEQGDSAMYLCASSAASGAVSYEQYFGPGTRLTVT.

This chain links TRBV7-8 with TRBJ2-4, with TRBD1 identical over 9 bases. V dropped 5 bases and J dropped 7; count of bases not matched to a gene: 9. The CDR3 is made up of 15 amino acids. Germline V lookup: CDR1 SGHVS, CDR2 FQNEAQ. CDR3: CASSPIRDRVNIQYF. The DNA of the CDR3 is TGTGCCAGCAGCCCCATTCGGGACAGGGTGAACATTCAGTACTTC.